Listed below are T cell receptor beta chains from one sample, sequenced in a study of control samples from healthy donors and cancer patients. Assay used: immunoSEQ multiplex PCR; TCRdb lists only in-frame clones, some missing. The sample lists around 33,000 clones, approximately 90% occurring once. Sample: PBMCs. The receptors were gathered from a woman aged 40 to 50 with lung cancer. Both conserved end residues are part of each CDR3. Each record gives: V gene, J gene, clone size, D gene, CDR3 protein, CDR3 DNA. The D gene is left open where the match is weak. Where a row states a size, it is once, few, many or the class of an expanded clone; other rows omit it.

>TRBV5-1|TRBJ2-7|-|TRBD1
CASSWTDRAYEQYF
TGCGCCAGCAGCTGGACCGACAGGGCCTACGAGCAGTACTTC
>TRBV7-2|TRBJ1-2|few|-
CASSFSRQTSNYGYTF
TGTGCCAGCAGCTTTTCAAGGCAGACCTCTAACTATGGCTACACCTTC
>TRBV2|TRBJ1-6|-|TRBD1
CASSEAPIRTGGNSPLHF
TGTGCCAGCAGTGAAGCGCCAATTCGGACAGGGGGGAATTCACCCCTCCACTTT
>TRBV11-2|TRBJ1-2|once|TRBD1
CASSPTLLRQGPLNYGYTF
TGTGCCAGCAGCCCGACCCTCCTGAGACAGGGTCCCCTTAACTATGGCTACACCTTC
>TRBV24-1|TRBJ2-1|-|-
CATGSGQNAYNEQFF
TGTGCCACGGGATCCGGGCAAAACGCCTACAATGAGCAGTTCTTC
>TRBV9|TRBJ2-2|-|-
CASSVTLASTTGELFF
TGTGCCAGCAGCGTAACTCTAGCTAGCACCACCGGGGAGCTGTTTTTT
>TRBV7-6|TRBJ1-2|-|-
CASSSRGESNYGYTF
TGTGCCAGCAGCTCGAGGGGAGAGTCCAACTATGGCTACACCTTC
>TRBV27|TRBJ2-5|few|TRBD1
CASRPQGASETQYF
TGTGCCAGCAGACCACAGGGGGCGAGTGAGACCCAGTACTTC
>TRBV21-1|TRBJ2-5|-|-
CASSKGGGGGQETQYF
TGTGCCAGCAGCAAAGGAGGCGGGGGGGGTCAAGAGACCCAGTACTTC
>TRBV15|TRBJ1-2|-|TRBD1
CATSGLPGQALLAF
TGTGCCACCAGCGGCCTACCGGGACAGGCTCTTCTCGCCTTC
>TRBV4-2|TRBJ2-2|few|TRBD2
CASSQESGGGPGELFF
TGTGCCAGCAGCCAAGAATCGGGGGGTGGGCCCGGGGAGCTGTTTTTT
>TRBV29-1|TRBJ2-1|-|TRBD1
CSVPAGQGANEQFF
TGCAGCGTCCCCGCGGGACAGGGGGCAAATGAGCAGTTCTTC
>TRBV29-1|TRBJ2-3|-|TRBD2
CSVGSGARDTQYF
TGCAGCGTTGGTAGCGGGGCCCGAGATACGCAGTATTTT
>TRBV27|TRBJ1-2|-|TRBD1
CASSPGDRVFSVHGYTF
TGTGCCAGCAGTCCTGGGGACAGGGTCTTTTCAGTACATGGCTACACCTTC
>TRBV25-1|TRBJ1-4|-|TRBD1
CASSEADRGRVSEKLFF
TGTGCCAGCAGTGAAGCGGACAGGGGGCGAGTGAGCGAAAAACTGTTTTTT
>TRBV11-2|TRBJ2-7|-|-
CASSQGSYEQYF
TGTGCCAGCAGTCAGGGTTCCTACGAGCAGTACTTC
>TRBV5-6|TRBJ1-1|-|-
CASSLETGLNTEAFF
TGTGCCAGCAGCTTGGAAACAGGGCTGAACACTGAAGCTTTCTTT
>TRBV6-1|TRBJ2-3|-|-
CASSDGTASTDTQYF
TGTGCCAGCAGTGACGGGACGGCTAGCACAGATACGCAGTATTTT
>TRBV28|TRBJ1-5|-|-
CASSFTMGTNQPQHF
TGTGCCAGCAGTTTTACTATGGGGACAAATCAGCCCCAGCATTTT
>TRBV2|TRBJ2-5|-|TRBD2
CASSPTAGGATTQYF
TGTGCCAGCAGTCCGACAGCGGGGGGTGCGACGACCCAGTACTTC
>TRBV10-3|TRBJ2-5|-|-
CAISERRGSQETQYF
TGTGCCATCAGTGAGAGGAGAGGTTCTCAAGAGACCCAGTACTTC
>TRBV7-2|TRBJ1-1|-|TRBD1
CASSLDVGTGDTEAFF
TGTGCCAGCAGCTTAGATGTGGGGACAGGGGATACTGAAGCTTTCTTT
>TRBV7-9|TRBJ2-5|once|TRBD2
CASSSGASGGETQYF
TGTGCCAGCAGCTCCGGGGCTAGCGGGGGGGAGACCCAGTACTTC
>TRBV11-3|TRBJ2-1|-|-
CASSLVAGTYNEQFF
TGTGCCAGCAGCTTAGTAGCAGGGACATACAATGAGCAGTTCTTC
>TRBV6-6|TRBJ1-6|-|TRBD1
CASSPRSAPGTDYNSPLHF
TGTGCCAGCAGTCCCCGGTCCGCCCCCGGGACAGACTATAATTCACCCCTCCACTTT
>TRBV7-7|TRBJ2-5|-|TRBD2
CASSSLAGGPPYF
TGTGCCAGCAGCTCACTAGCGGGGGGGCCTCCGTACTTC
>TRBV11-2|TRBJ2-7|-|-
CASSSLYEQYF
TGTGCCAGCAGCTCGCTGTACGAGCAGTACTTC
>TRBV7-8|TRBJ2-5|-|-
CASSLETQYF
TGTGCCAGCAGCCTCGAGACCCAGTACTTC
>TRBV19|TRBJ1-2|-|TRBD1
CASSLPTGTARAINGYTF
TGTGCCAGTAGTTTACCGACCGGGACAGCGAGAGCCATCAATGGCTACACCTTC